The next 21 T cell receptor beta chains were all read from a single sample in a study of molecular identifiers for immune sequencing clone quantification. TCRdb fed the PCR reads into MiXCR, producing one record per CDR3 protein. The sample gives roughly 300,000 distinct CDR3 sequences, about a quarter of which show up once; about 0.71% is in the top ten. The sequenced sample consisted of naive CD8+ T cells from blood, with Jurkat cell RNA spiked in. Subset defined: FACS-sorted CD8+CD4-CCR7+CD45RA+ naive T cells. The receptors shown here come from a human donor in good health. Some libraries in this study had Jurkat cell RNA spiked in.

This clonotype was counted many times. J is TRBJ1-4 and V is TRBV2; D is ambiguous. The CDR3 has 12 amino acids. Germline V CDR1 and CDR2: SNHLY, FYNNEI. V was trimmed by 7 bases and J by 8 bases, leaving 11 bases between them. The CDR3 coding sequence is TGTGCCAGCAACACGGGGAGGGAAAAACTGTTTTTT. Amino acid sequence: CASNTGREKLFF.

This clonotype came up a few times. The chain carries TRBV4-1 and TRBJ2-7; the match to TRBD1 covers 8 bases. Trimming cost V 4 bases and J 7 bases; bases outside gene matches: 12. Germline V lookup: CDR1 MGHRA, CDR2 YSYEKL. The CDR3 extends over 15 amino acids. CDR3 sequence: CASSPSGQGLVEQYF. The DNA of the CDR3 is TGCGCCAGCAGCCCTTCCGGACAGGGTCTGGTAGAGCAGTACTTC.

A note on this clonotype: Possible read error: a much larger clone is one base away. The chain carries TRBV6-5 and TRBJ2-3; D tentatively reads TRBD1 or TRBD2 (5 bases each). The CDR3 has 15 amino acids. The V gene's germline CDR1 is MNHEY and CDR2 SVGAGI. The CDR3 DNA reads as TGTGCCAGCAGTTACAGGGGACGGGGTCTTGATACGCGGTATTTT. Its translation is CASSYRGRGLDTRYF.

Only a few counts were recorded for this clonotype. The rearrangement joins TRBV6-6 to TRBJ2-1; the D gene is possibly TRBD2 (5 bases). The germline V gene encodes CDR1 MNHNY and CDR2 SVGAGI (reference sequence). This CDR3 has 13 residues. Deletions cut 6 bases from V and 6 bases from J, with 12 bases between. DNA of the CDR3: TGTGCCAGCAGATCCACCCGGGGCAATGAGCAGTTCTTC. It encodes CASRSTRGNEQFF.

This clonotype was counted only a few times. The chain is built from TRBV25-1 and TRBJ1-3; D call uncertain. Looked up from germline, CDR1 is MGHDK and CDR2 is SYGVNS. The CDR3 runs to 16 residues. The germline V and J ends were trimmed by 4 bases and 0 bases, with 13 bases remaining between them. The CDR3 DNA reads as TGTGCCAGCAGTGGCTTTCTACCCTACTCTGGAAACACCATATATTTT. Its protein product is CASSGFLPYSGNTIYF.

This clonotype was counted only a few times. The gene calls are TRBV4-3 and TRBJ2-1; D possibly corresponds to TRBD2 (6 bases). The CDR3 length is 13 residues. V gave up 1 base and J gave up 10 bases, with 11 bases separating them. Looked up from germline, CDR1 is LGHNA and CDR2 is YSLEER. The CDR3: CASSQVEGYEQFF. The DNA for the CDR3 is TGCGCCAGCAGCCAAGTGGAGGGGTACGAGCAGTTCTTC.

Notes on this clonotype: A much larger clone sits a single nucleotide away, making a read error possible. V is TRBV6-2 or TRBV6-3 and J is TRBJ2-7; D remains unclear. The CDR3 runs 15 residues. Germline V gene lookup returns CDR1 MNHEY and CDR2 SVGEGT. The CDR3 sequence is CASSYPGQMTYEQCF. The CDR3 nucleotides read TGTGCCAGCAGTTACCCCGGGCAGATGACCTACGAGCAGTGCTTC.

On this clonotype itself: Lacking the conserved final phenylalanine or tryptophan, this CDR3 likely reflects a read error. The chain carries TRBV27 and TRBJ1-2, with TRBD1 identical over 8 bases. V lost 0 bases and J lost 7; bases outside the gene matches: 7. CDR1 and CDR2 from the germline V gene are MNHEY and SMNVEV (reference sequence). The CDR3 has 15 residues. CDR3 amino acids: CASSLSVRGPFGYTL. As DNA, the CDR3 is TGTGCCAGCAGTTTATCGGTCAGGGGGCCTTTTGGCTACACCCTC.

This clonotype showed up many times. The genes are TRBV7-2 and TRBJ1-1, with no clear D. V shed 2 bases and J shed 0 bases, with 7 bases lying between them. This CDR3 contains 14 residues. Germline-derived CDR1 and CDR2 are SGHTA and FQGNSA. The CDR3: CASSLRNMNTEAFF. CDR3 nucleotide sequence: TGTGCCAGCAGCTTACGGAACATGAACACTGAAGCTTTCTTT.

The gene calls are TRBV20-1 and TRBJ1-1, with TRBD1 matching 7 bases. The CDR3 contains 15 residues. The germline CDR1 and CDR2 sequences are DFQATT and SNEGSKA (reference sequence). The J segment lost 4 bases and the V segment lost 2 bases, leaving 10 bases of the junction unmatched. The CDR3 region is CSARNLGQVVTEAFF. The CDR3 region has the DNA TGCAGTGCTAGAAATTTAGGACAGGTAGTCACTGAAGCTTTCTTT.

About this clonotype: This may be a read error: a much more frequent sequence differs by one nucleotide. It is likely a read error, because the conserved phenylalanine at the end of the CDR3 is missing. The chain has TRBV12-3 or TRBV12-4 and TRBJ1-1; no reliable D call. CDR3 length: 15 residues. The V gene lost 1 base and the J gene lost 1 base, with 10 bases spanning the gap. The CDR3 region is CASSLDIGENTEAFS. CDR3 DNA: TGTGCCAGCAGTTTAGACATTGGAGAGAACACTGAAGCTTTCTCT.

As concerns this clonotype: The junction and the germline gene differ at one end; a read error may be behind it. The chain couples TRBV7-9 to TRBJ2-3; no clear D. Germline V CDR1 and CDR2: SEHNR, FQNEAQ (reference sequence). The CDR3 totals 16 residues. The CDR3 bases are TGTGCCAGCAGCTTAGCCCCCTACATTAGCACAGATACGCAGAATTTT. Encoded protein: CASSLAPYISTDTQNF.

This clonotype was counted ten times or more. The rearrangement uses TRBV20-1 and TRBJ2-3; tentatively, D is TRBD1 or TRBD2 (5 bases each). V was clipped by 5 bases and J by 4 bases, with 19 bases between them. Germline values: CDR1 DFQATT, CDR2 SNEGSKA (reference sequence). CDR3 length: 15 amino acids. The CDR3 bases are TGCAGTGCTCCGGGGCTAGCTACTTTCGCAGATACGCAGTATTTT. Translation gives CSAPGLATFADTQYF.

This clonotype was counted between two and nine times. The genes are TRBV11-3 and TRBJ2-5; D possibly corresponds to TRBD1 (5 bases). The germline gives CDR1 SGHNT, CDR2 YENEEA. The V end was cut by 5 bases, the J end by 6 bases, with 16 bases between. The CDR3 totals 14 residues. The CDR3 bases are TGTGCCAGCAGCCCAGTTCTCCTGGGGCAGACCCAGTACTTC. The encoded protein is CASSPVLLGQTQYF.

This clonotype was observed many times. The chain recombines TRBV7-9 with TRBJ2-7; 9 bases agree with TRBD1. Germline-derived CDR1 and CDR2 are SEHNR and FQNEAQ (reference sequence). Unmatched junction bases numbered 8, after V lost 5 bases and J lost 6 bases. The CDR3 covers 14 residues. The CDR3 DNA reads TGTGCCAGCAGCCCCCGGACAGGGGTGGGCGAGCAGTACTTC. Its protein is CASSPRTGVGEQYF.

V and J are TRBV7-6 and TRBJ2-5; D is perhaps TRBD2 (6 bases). CDR3 length: 22 amino acids. CDR1 and CDR2 from the germline V gene are SGHVS and FNYEAQ. The ends were cut back, 1 base at V and 1 base at J, with 31 bases in the middle. This CDR3 reads CASSLGPGQSGGEVGVQETQYF. DNA for the CDR3: TGTGCCAGCAGCTTAGGGCCAGGCCAAAGCGGCGGGGAAGTCGGTGTCCAAGAGACCCAGTACTTC.

This clonotype was seen many times. The chain recombines TRBV6-6 with TRBJ2-3; 10 bases match TRBD2. V trimming: 7 bases; J trimming: 6 bases; junction bases outside the gene matches: 10. The CDR3 length is 15 residues. Germline V gene sequence: CDR1 MNHNY, CDR2 SVGAGI (reference sequence). The DNA of the CDR3 is TGTGCCAGCAACCGTAACAGCGGGGGGGAGGATACGCAGTATTTT. Translation: CASNRNSGGEDTQYF.

The DNA of the CDR3 is TGTGCCAGCAGCTACTCGACTAGGAACGAGCAGTACTTC. Translating gives CASSYSTRNEQYF. The chain carries TRBV12-3 or TRBV12-4 and TRBJ2-7; maybe TRBD2 (6 bases). CDR3 length: 13 residues. V was cut by 6 bases and J by 5 bases, with 14 bases left in between.

The V gene is TRBV12-3 or TRBV12-4, the J gene TRBJ1-4, with TRBD1 identical over 7 bases. V lost 3 bases to trimming and J lost 6 bases; unmatched junction nucleotides: 10. The CDR3 has 16 amino acids. DNA of the CDR3: TGTGCCAGCAGTTTGGCACCCCAGGGGGGGGATGAAAAACTGTTTTTT. Protein sequence: CASSLAPQGGDEKLFF.

This clonotype was picked up many times. This chain connects TRBV20-1 to TRBJ2-7; 7 bases agree with TRBD1. The CDR3 length is 14 residues. V lost 0 bases and J lost 5; bases outside the gene matches: 7. Germline loops: CDR1 DFQATT, CDR2 SNEGSKA (reference sequence). The chain's CDR3 is CSARDDLTGNEQYF. CDR3 sequence (DNA): TGCAGTGCTAGAGACGATTTGACAGGGAACGAGCAGTACTTC.

As for this clonotype: Mismatch with germline at one junction end may stem from a read error. V gene TRBV29-1 combines with J gene TRBJ2-3; D not certain. The CDR3 runs to 15 residues. Looked up from germline, CDR1 is SQVTM and CDR2 is ANQGSEA. CDR3 protein: CNVDDRVATQDTQYF. The CDR3 nucleotides are TGCAACGTTGATGATCGTGTGGCCACCCAGGATACGCAGTATTTT.